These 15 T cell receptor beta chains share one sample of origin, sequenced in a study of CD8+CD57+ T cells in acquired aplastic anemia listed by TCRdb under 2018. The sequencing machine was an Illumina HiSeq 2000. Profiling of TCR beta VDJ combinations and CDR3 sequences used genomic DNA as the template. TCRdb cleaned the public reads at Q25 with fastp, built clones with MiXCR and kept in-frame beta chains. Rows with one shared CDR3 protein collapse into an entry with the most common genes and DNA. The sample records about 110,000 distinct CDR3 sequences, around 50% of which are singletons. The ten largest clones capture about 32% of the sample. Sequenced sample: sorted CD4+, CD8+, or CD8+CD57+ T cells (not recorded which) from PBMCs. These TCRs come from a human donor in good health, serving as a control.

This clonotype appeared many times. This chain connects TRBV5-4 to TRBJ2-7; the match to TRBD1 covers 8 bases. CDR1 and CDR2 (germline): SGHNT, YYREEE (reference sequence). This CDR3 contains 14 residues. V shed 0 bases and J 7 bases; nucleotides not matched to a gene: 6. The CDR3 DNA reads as TGTGCCAGCAGCTTGGGACAGGGGTTAGGGGAGCAGTACTTC. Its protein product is CASSLGQGLGEQYF.

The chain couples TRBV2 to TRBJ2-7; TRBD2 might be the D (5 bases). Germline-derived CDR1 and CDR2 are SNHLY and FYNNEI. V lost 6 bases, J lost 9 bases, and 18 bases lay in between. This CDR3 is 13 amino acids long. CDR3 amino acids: CASSREGGLRQYF. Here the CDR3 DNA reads TGTGCCAGCAGCCGAGAGGGTGGGCTGAGGCAGTACTTC.

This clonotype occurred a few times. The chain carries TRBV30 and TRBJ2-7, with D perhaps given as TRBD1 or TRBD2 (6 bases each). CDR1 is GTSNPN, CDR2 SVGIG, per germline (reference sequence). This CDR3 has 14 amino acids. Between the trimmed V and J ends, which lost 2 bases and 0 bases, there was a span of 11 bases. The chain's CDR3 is CAWSLGGSSYEQYF. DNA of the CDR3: TGTGCCTGGAGTTTAGGGGGGAGCTCCTACGAGCAGTACTTC.

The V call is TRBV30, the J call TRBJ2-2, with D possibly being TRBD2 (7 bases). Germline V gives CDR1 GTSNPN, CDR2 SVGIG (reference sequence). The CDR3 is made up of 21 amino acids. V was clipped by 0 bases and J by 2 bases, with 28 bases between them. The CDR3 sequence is CAWSVLLLGAGDLANTGELFF. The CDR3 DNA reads TGTGCCTGGAGTGTACTCCTCTTGGGGGCGGGGGATCTGGCCAACACCGGGGAGCTGTTTTTT.

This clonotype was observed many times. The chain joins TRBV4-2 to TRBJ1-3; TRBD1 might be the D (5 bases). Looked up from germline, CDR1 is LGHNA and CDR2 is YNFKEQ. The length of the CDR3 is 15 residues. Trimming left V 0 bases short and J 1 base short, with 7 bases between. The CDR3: CASSQDPGSGNTIYF. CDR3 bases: TGTGCCAGCAGCCAAGATCCAGGGTCTGGAAACACCATATATTTT.

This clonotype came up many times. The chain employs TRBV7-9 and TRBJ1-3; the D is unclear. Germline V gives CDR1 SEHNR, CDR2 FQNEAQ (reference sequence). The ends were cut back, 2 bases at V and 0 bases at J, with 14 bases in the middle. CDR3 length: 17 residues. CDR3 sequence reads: CASSLYLGRSSGNTIYF. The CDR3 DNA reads TGTGCCAGCAGCTTATACCTCGGCCGCAGCTCTGGAAACACCATATATTTT.

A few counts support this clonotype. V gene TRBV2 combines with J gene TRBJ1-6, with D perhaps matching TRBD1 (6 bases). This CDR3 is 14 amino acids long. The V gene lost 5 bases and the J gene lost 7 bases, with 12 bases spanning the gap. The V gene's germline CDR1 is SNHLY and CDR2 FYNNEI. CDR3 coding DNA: TGTGCCAGCAGTCCCCCGGACAGCAATTCACCCCTCCACTTT. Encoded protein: CASSPPDSNSPLHF.

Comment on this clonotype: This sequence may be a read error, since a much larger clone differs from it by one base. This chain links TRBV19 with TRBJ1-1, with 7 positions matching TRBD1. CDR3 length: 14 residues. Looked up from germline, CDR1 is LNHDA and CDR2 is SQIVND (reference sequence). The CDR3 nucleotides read TGTACCAGCAGCTTACAAACAGGGGACACTGAAGCTTTCTTT. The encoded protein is CTSSLQTGDTEAFF.

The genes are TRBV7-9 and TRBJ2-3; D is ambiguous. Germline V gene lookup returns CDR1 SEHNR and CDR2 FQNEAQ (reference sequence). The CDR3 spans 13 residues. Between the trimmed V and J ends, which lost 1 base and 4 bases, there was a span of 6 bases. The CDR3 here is CASSLGAADTQYF. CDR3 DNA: TGTGCCAGCAGCTTAGGAGCCGCAGATACGCAGTATTTT.

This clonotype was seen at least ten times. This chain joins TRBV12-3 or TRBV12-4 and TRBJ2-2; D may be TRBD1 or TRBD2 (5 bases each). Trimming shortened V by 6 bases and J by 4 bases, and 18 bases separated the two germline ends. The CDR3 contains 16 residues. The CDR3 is CASRREEGLITGELFF. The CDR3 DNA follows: TGTGCCAGCAGACGCGAAGAGGGGCTGATCACCGGGGAGCTGTTTTTT.

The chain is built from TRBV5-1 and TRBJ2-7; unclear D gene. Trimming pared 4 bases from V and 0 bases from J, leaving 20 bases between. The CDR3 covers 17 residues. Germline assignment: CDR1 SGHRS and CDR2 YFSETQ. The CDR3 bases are TGCGCCAGCAGCCAAAAACCGGACGCGCCTAGCTCCTACGAGCAGTACTTC. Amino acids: CASSQKPDAPSSYEQYF.

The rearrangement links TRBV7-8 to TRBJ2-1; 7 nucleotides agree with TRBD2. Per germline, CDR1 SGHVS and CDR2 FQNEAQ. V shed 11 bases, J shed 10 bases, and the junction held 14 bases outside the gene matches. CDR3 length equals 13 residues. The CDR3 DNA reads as TGTGCCGGGCAAGGGGAGGGAGGGGACGAGCAGTTCTTC. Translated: CAGQGEGGDEQFF.

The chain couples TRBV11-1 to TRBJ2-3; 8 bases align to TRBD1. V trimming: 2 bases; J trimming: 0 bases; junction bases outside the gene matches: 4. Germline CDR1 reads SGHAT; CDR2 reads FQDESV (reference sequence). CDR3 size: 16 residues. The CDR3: CASSLQTGVSTDTQYF. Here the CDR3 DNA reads TGTGCCAGCAGCTTACAGACAGGGGTTAGCACAGATACGCAGTATTTT.

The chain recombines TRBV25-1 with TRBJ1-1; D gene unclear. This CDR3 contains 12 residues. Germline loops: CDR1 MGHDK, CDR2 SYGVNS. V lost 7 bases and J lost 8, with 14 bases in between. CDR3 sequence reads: CASISTGSEAFF. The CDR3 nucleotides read TGTGCCAGCATCTCCACTGGTTCAGAAGCTTTCTTT.

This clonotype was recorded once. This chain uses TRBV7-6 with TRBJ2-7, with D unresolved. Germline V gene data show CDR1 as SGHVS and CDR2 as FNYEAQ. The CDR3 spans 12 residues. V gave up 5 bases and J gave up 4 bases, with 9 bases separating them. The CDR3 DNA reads TGTGCCAGCAGCCTCAGTCAGTACGAGCAGTACTTC. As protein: CASSLSQYEQYF.